This TCR beta chain was documented in a study of blood T cell repertoires in COVID-19. Background on the study: Donors in the United States, Italy and Spain gave samples during acute or convalescent COVID-19.

In the source study's methods: It was from reference gene primer amplification that nucleated cell counts were estimated. The assay was immunoSEQ multiplex PCR, and TCRdb's table has in-frame clones only and misses some. V and J calls and clone size are copied from that table; D and trimming were computed from the DNA. The table lists approximately 97,000 clones, around 87% of them singletons. From germline, CDR1 is MDHEN and CDR2 SYDVKM. The trim removed 3 bases at V and 7 bases at J, leaving 13 bases unmatched. This CDR3 has 17 residues. The TCR comes from a human donor in a cohort sampled during active COVID-19. The sample was peripheral blood. V gene TRBV28 combines with J gene TRBJ2-2; 8 nucleotides match TRBD1. The CDR3 protein is CASSLLGQGAFLGELFF. CDR3 sequence (DNA): TGTGCCAGCAGTTTGCTTGGACAGGGAGCGTTTCTCGGGGAGCTGTTTTTT.